A selection of T cell receptor beta chains follows, all from one sample in a study of CXCR3-negative and CXCR3-positive naive CD8 T cells. Using the 5' RACE reads, TCRdb records one entry per CDR3 protein without DNA. Its listing shows 120,000 to 150,000 distinct CDR3 sequences. What was sequenced was naive CXCR3+ CD8+ T cells from blood. Source of these receptors: a human donor in good health. Some clones in this sample may be carry-over from other donors' samples. The CDR3 runs from the conserved cysteine through the conserved F or W.

J | length | V | CDR3
TRBJ1-2 | 13 | TRBV29-1 | CSVPEGDNYGYTF
TRBJ2-5 | 13 | TRBV11-2 | CASSHALQETQYF
TRBJ2-7 | 13 | TRBV20-1 | CSARGGGTYEQYF
TRBJ2-7 | 15 | TRBV9 | CASSVDSGDSYEQYF
TRBJ2-7 | 12 | TRBV29-1 | CSVSPGAYEQYF
TRBJ2-1 | 14 | TRBV3-1 | CASSQQWDYNEQFF
TRBJ2-1 | 14 | TRBV29-1 | CSVEWRASYNEQFF
TRBJ2-7 | 15 | TRBV6-6 | CASSYDGGASYEQYF
TRBJ1-1 | 15 | TRBV28 | CASRFLRKMNTEAFF
TRBJ2-4 | 16 | TRBV13 | CASSEGGDLAKNIQYF
TRBJ1-5 | 16 | TRBV3-1 | CASSQEADNSNQPQHF
TRBJ2-3 | 17 | TRBV7-9 | CASSLTSGGPAADTQYF
TRBJ1-4 | 14 | TRBV15 | CATTADRSNEKLFF
TRBJ2-7 | 16 | TRBV28 | CASSVQTFRSSYEQYF
TRBJ2-7 | 15 | TRBV2 | CASSEGAGALYEQYF
TRBJ2-7 | 15 | TRBV29-1 | CSVEAPGLADYEQYF
TRBJ2-5 | 14 | TRBV7-9 | CASSPHRDQETQYF
TRBJ2-1 | 19 | TRBV13 | CASSLVGLAGGRLSNEQFF
TRBJ2-1 | 14 | TRBV29-1 | CSVEGQGIRDEQFF
TRBJ2-3 | 14 | TRBV29-1 | CSVDSKGGEDTQYF
TRBJ1-1 | 16 | TRBV7-9 | CASSSTPGHPNTEAFF
TRBJ2-7 | 13 | TRBV12-3/TRBV12-4 | CASSGDVWGEQYF
TRBJ1-1 | 14 | TRBV3-1 | CASSDTGPNTEAFF
TRBJ2-7 | 16 | TRBV29-1 | CSGRRDRGRDAYEQYF
TRBJ2-7 | 13 | TRBV11-1 | CASSLADTYEQYF
TRBJ2-1 | 15 | TRBV5-1 | CASSLAAGINNEQFF
TRBJ1-2 | 14 | TRBV7-9 | CASSLGSALYGYTF
TRBJ2-1 | 14 | TRBV2 | CASSGGGPYNEQFF
TRBJ2-7 | 15 | TRBV4-3 | CASSQDGSAAGEQYF
TRBJ2-1 | 12 | TRBV5-1 | CASSLYSNEQFF
TRBJ1-3 | 15 | TRBV12-3/TRBV12-4 | CASSSTGLSGKTIYF
TRBJ2-5 | 16 | TRBV5-4 | CASSRTGGGTQETQYF
TRBJ2-7 | 15 | TRBV7-6 | CASSLVAGGRGEQYF
TRBJ2-5 | 12 | TRBV7-3 | CASSYNRATQYF
TRBJ2-7 | 14 | TRBV7-2 | CASSLENGAYEQYF
TRBJ2-1 | 15 | TRBV4-3 | CASSPGTSGDNEQFF
TRBJ1-1 | 11 | TRBV19 | CASIGRPGAFF
TRBJ2-7 | 15 | TRBV6-4 | CASSDSVWRTYEQYF
TRBJ2-1 | 15 | TRBV19 | CASSHPGLALNEQFF
TRBJ1-6 | 16 | TRBV7-9 | CASSLIGDRDNSPLHF
TRBJ2-1 | 16 | TRBV29-1 | CSVEGEGDTNYNEQFF
TRBJ2-5 | 15 | TRBV4-1 | CASSQVTSGIGTQYF
TRBJ2-7 | 12 | TRBV30 | CAWNWDNYEQYF
TRBJ1-6 | 17 | TRBV28 | CASSLAGPARVGSPLHF